This TCR beta chain appears in the sequencing data of a study of shared clonotypes between healthy human individuals. Profiled with immunoSEQ multiplex PCR; TCRdb holds only in-frame clones, not every one. The sample holds a few hundred thousand clones, approximately 97% seen once. General observations from the study: The naive CD4 repertoires of a handful of donors were compared, and about 5% of clonotypes were shared.

V gave up 3 bases and J gave up 2 bases, with 17 bases separating them. Germline values: CDR1 KGHSH, CDR2 LQKENI. CDR3 length equals 17 residues. Concerning this clone: Its antigen is unidentified.

The chain combines TRBV18 with TRBJ2-1, with D possibly matching TRBD1 (5 bases). The sequence came from a woman aged 25-40 years in good health. Sequences were obtained from naive CD4+ T cells sorted from blood. This sample's subset: CD45RA+ positively selected. The DNA for the CDR3 is TGTGCCAGCTCACCGCTGCGCCAGGGTGACACCTACAATGAGCAGTTCTTC. Encoded protein: CASSPLRQGDTYNEQFF. Full variable domain (remainder filled in from reference TRBV18 and TRBJ2-1): NAGVMQNPRHLVRRRGQEARLRCSPMKGHSHVYWYRQLPEEGLKFMVYLQKENIIDESGMPKERFSAEFPKEGPSILRIQQVVRGDSAAYFCASSPLRQGDTYNEQFFGPGTRLTVL.